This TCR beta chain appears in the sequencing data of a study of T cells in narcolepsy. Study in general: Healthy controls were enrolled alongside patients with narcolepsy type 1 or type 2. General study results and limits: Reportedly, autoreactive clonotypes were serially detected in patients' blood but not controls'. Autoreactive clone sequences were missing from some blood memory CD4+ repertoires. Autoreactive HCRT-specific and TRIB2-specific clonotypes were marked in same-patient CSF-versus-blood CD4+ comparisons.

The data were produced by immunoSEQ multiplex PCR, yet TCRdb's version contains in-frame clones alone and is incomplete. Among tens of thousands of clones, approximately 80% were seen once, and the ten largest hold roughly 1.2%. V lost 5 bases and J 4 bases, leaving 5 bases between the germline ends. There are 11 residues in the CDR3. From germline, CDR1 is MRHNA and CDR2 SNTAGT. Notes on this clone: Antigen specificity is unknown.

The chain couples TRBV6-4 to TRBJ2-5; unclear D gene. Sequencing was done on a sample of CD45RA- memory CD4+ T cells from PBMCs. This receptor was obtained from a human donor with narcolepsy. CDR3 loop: CASSTRETQYF. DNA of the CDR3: TGTGCCAGCAGTACCCGAGAGACCCAGTACTTC.